Below, one TCR beta chain is given with its context. This clonotype has just a few counts. Its antigen specificity is not known. No base qualities exist here, and no much larger clone lies one base off it. Trimming costs V 6 bases and J 7 bases, and their ends lie 10 bases apart. Reading from cysteine to phenylalanine, the CDR3 counts 11 amino acids. Only the CDR3 DNA stays, 33 bases, in frame from base 1. The sample belongs to a study of T-cell reconstitution after alpha-beta-depleted transplantation in children (dated by TCRdb to the mid-2010s). Broadly, across the study: Using TCR repertoire profiling, the study followed T-cell immune reconstitution in a quantitative way in children after TCRalphabeta/CD19-depleted allogeneic hematopoietic cell transplantation.

Library preparation employed PCR. TCRdb shows the sequencer as Illumina HiSeq 2500. TCR library preparation used molecular barcoding, with unique molecular identifiers applied to normalize quantification of the TCRbeta repertoire. In TCRdb, the public reads were trimmed at Q25 with fastp and aligned with MiXCR, with productive beta chains retained. Rows matching on CDR3 protein sequence are summarized as one entry with the most common DNA and genes. The sample table contains hundreds of thousands of distinct CDR3 sequences; only one count was recorded for approximately 16% of them. The top ten hold over 0.95% of the sample.

The sequence joins TRBV12-3 or TRBV12-4 to TRBJ2-7, with TRBD2 tentatively as D gene (6 bases match). This TCR derives from a human donor who donated a stem cell graft to a child with acute myeloid leukemia. The sequenced sample was PBMCs from the stem cell graft donor, obtained from the stem cell graft. The nucleotide sequence is given as TGTGCCAGCAGCTCCGGGAGTGAGCAGTACTTC. Its coded protein is CASSSGSEQYF.